The 29 T cell receptor beta chains given below trace back to one sample, sequenced in a study of T cell responses to AZD1222 COVID-19 vaccine (dated by TCRdb to the early 2020s). Libraries were made using the immunoSEQ multiplex PCR assay. As stored in TCRdb, this immuneACCESS dataset retains in-frame rearrangements with V and J assigned. A fraction of the clones does not appear; measured against another copy, unresolved V genes explain less than half of the discrepancy, and the remainder lacks a known reason. Present in this sample are 110,000 or so clones, just under 90% of which were seen just once. The top ten clonotypes cover approximately 12% of the sample. In light of the paper, this sample's time point label describes: baseline before first vaccination. This material consisted of peripheral blood, taken on day 0 of AZD1222 vaccination. All receptors come from an adult in good health.

The CDR3 region is CASSPGTSQSEQFF. Written as DNA, the CDR3 is TGTGCCAGCAGTCCGGGGACTAGTCAGAGTGAGCAGTTCTTC. The chain links TRBV6-2 or TRBV6-3 to TRBJ2-1; 8 positions agree with TRBD2. The CDR3 is made up of 14 amino acids. Germline V lookup: CDR1 MNHEY, CDR2 SVGEGT. V was clipped by 5 bases and J by 9 bases; unmatched bases: 9.

This chain links TRBV20-1 with TRBJ2-1; maybe TRBD2 (5 bases). The CDR3 runs 15 residues. With 3 bases removed from V and 3 bases from J, the gap between germline ends came to 15 bases. Per the germline V gene, CDR1 is DFQATT and CDR2 is SNEGSKA (reference sequence). The CDR3 sequence is CSASTQRRIYNEQFF. For the CDR3, the DNA is TGCAGTGCTAGTACGCAGCGGAGGATCTACAATGAGCAGTTCTTC.

The V and J genes are TRBV21-1 and TRBJ2-1. TRBV21-1 is a pseudogene. This CDR3 is built from 12 residues. The CDR3 bases are TGTGCCAGCAGTGGGGGTAGAGATGAGCAGTTCTTC. Encoded protein: CASSGGRDEQFF.

The chain joins TRBV13 to TRBJ2-7; 11 nucleotides align to TRBD1. Germline V gene data show CDR1 as PRHDT and CDR2 as FYEKMQ (reference sequence). V was clipped by 0 bases and J by 7 bases; unmatched bases: 8. The CDR3 consists of 16 residues. DNA of the CDR3: TGTGCCAGCAGCTTAGGCCTAGGACAGGGGGCGAGAGAGCAGTACTTC. Protein sequence: CASSLGLGQGAREQYF.

CDR3 protein: CASSGGTSGSTAQYF. DNA for the CDR3: TGTGCCAGCAGTGGGGGGACTAGCGGGAGTACTGCGCAGTATTTT. The rearrangement links TRBV2 to TRBJ2-3; TRBD2 matches 14 bases. This CDR3 comprises 15 residues. Trimming removed 4 bases from V and 10 bases from J; junction bases left unmatched: 7. Looked up from germline, CDR1 is SNHLY and CDR2 is FYNNEI.

This clone came up a few times. This chain joins TRBV19 and TRBJ2-1; 9 bases map to TRBD1. CDR3 length: 14 amino acids. V dropped 3 bases and J dropped 10; count of bases not matched to a gene: 7. Germline CDR1 is LNHDA and CDR2 is SQIVND (reference sequence). The CDR3 region has the DNA TGTGCCAGTAGTATGGGCCCGGGACAGGGAGAGCAGTTCTTC. Protein: CASSMGPGQGEQFF.

This clone was counted a few times. The rearrangement joins TRBV28 to TRBJ1-6; D is undetermined. Germline CDR1 is MDHEN and CDR2 is SYDVKM. V was cut by 11 bases and J by 2 bases, with 19 bases left in between. This CDR3 is built from 16 residues. In DNA form, the CDR3 reads TGTGCCGGAGCGAGGAGAGGCAGCACCTATAATTCACCCCTCCACTTT. Amino acid sequence: CAGARRGSTYNSPLHF.

The rearrangement links TRBV5-6 to TRBJ2-3; D is uncertain. Trimming removed 0 bases from V and 11 bases from J, with 10 bases in between. CDR3 length: 12 amino acids. In germline, CDR1 is SGHDT, CDR2 YYEEEE. The CDR3 loop reads CASSLDARGQYF. CDR3 in DNA: TGTGCCAGCAGCTTGGACGCCAGAGGGCAGTATTTT.

The V and J genes are TRBV5-4 and TRBJ2-6, with D unclear. From germline, CDR1 is SGHNT and CDR2 YYREEE (reference sequence). CDR3 length equals 17 residues. Trimming left V 4 bases short and J 0 bases short, with 14 bases between. CDR3 protein: CASSPPARPSGANVLTF. The CDR3 nucleotides are TGTGCCAGCAGCCCACCCGCCCGACCCTCTGGGGCCAACGTCCTGACTTTC.

The chain combines TRBV28 with TRBJ1-5; D is perhaps TRBD1 (5 bases). The length of the CDR3 is 15 residues. Germline V gene lookup returns CDR1 MDHEN and CDR2 SYDVKM. Trimming removed 7 bases from V and 1 base from J, with 14 bases in between. This chain's CDR3 is CASTAYQGSNQPQHF. The CDR3 DNA follows: TGTGCCAGCACAGCCTATCAGGGAAGCAATCAGCCCCAGCATTTT. Complete variable domain (other parts from reference TRBV28 and TRBJ1-5): DVKVTQSSRYLVKRTGEKVFLECVQDMDHENMFWYRQDPGLGLRLIYFSYDVKMKEKGDIPEGYSVSREKKERFSLILESASTNQTSMYLCASTAYQGSNQPQHFGDGTRLSIL.

This clone was seen a handful of times. The chain uses TRBV7-8 and TRBJ1-2; D ambiguous. V was cut by 2 bases and J by 5 bases, with 9 bases left in between. Germline CDR1 SGHVS, CDR2 FQNEAQ. The CDR3 extends over 13 amino acids. The CDR3 DNA sequence: TGTGCCAGCAGCTTAAGGTCTGAGTATGGCTACACCTTC. Protein sequence: CASSLRSEYGYTF.

J is TRBJ1-2 and V is TRBV2; the D gene is possibly TRBD1 (6 bases). V lost 6 bases and J lost 7, with 9 bases in between. Germline V gene sequence: CDR1 SNHLY, CDR2 FYNNEI. The CDR3 is made up of 11 amino acids. CDR3 in amino acids: CASSGDIGYTF. The CDR3 DNA follows: TGTGCCAGCAGCGGGGACATTGGCTACACCTTC.

The rearrangement links TRBV11-2 to TRBJ2-7; possibly TRBD1 or TRBD2 for D (6 bases each). V was pared by 7 bases and J by 2 bases, with 18 bases between. CDR1 is SGHAT, CDR2 FQNNGV, per germline. This CDR3 region has 15 residues. The CDR3: CASTPRSGAPYEQYF. The DNA for the CDR3 is TGTGCCAGCACCCCAAGGTCGGGGGCGCCCTACGAGCAGTACTTC. Full variable domain (outside the CDR3, taken from reference TRBV11-2 and TRBJ2-7): EAGVAQSPRYKIIEKRQSVAFWCNPISGHATLYWYQQILGQGPKLLIQFQNNGVVDDSQLPKDRFSAERLKGVDSTLKIQPAKLEDSAVYLCASTPRSGAPYEQYFGPGTRLTVT.

V gene TRBV4-3 combines with J gene TRBJ1-2; no clear D gene. Trimming cost V 2 bases and J 3 bases, with 13 bases left between them. The CDR3 loop spans 15 amino acids. The germline gives CDR1 LGHNA, CDR2 YSLEER. The CDR3 DNA reads TGCGCCAGCAGCCAACCTGACGAAGCGGACTATGGCTACACCTTC. This encodes CASSQPDEADYGYTF.

The chain employs TRBV19 and TRBJ1-4; 7 bases line up with TRBD1. Germline CDR1 LNHDA, CDR2 SQIVND (reference sequence). The CDR3 consists of 14 residues. V trimming: 6 bases; J trimming: 8 bases; junction bases outside the gene matches: 9. The CDR3 loop is CASRSIQGVEKLFF. The DNA of the CDR3 is TGTGCCAGTAGATCCATTCAGGGGGTCGAAAAACTGTTTTTT.

CDR3 protein: CASSERDTQYF. CDR3 coding DNA: TGTGCCAGCAGTGAACGGGATACGCAGTATTTT. V usage is TRBV6-1 and J usage is TRBJ2-3; unclear D gene. Germline CDR1 is MNHNS and CDR2 is SASEGT. The CDR3 is made up of 11 amino acids. The V end was cut by 2 bases, the J end by 6 bases, with 3 bases between.

The chain links TRBV2 to TRBJ2-3; no firm D call. With 3 bases removed from V and 6 bases from J, the gap between germline ends came to 10 bases. The germline V gene encodes CDR1 SNHLY and CDR2 FYNNEI. This CDR3 is built from 13 residues. The CDR3 DNA follows: TGTGCCAGCAGTGATTTCCCTGGGGATACGCAGTATTTT. The encoded protein is CASSDFPGDTQYF. The full variable domain, with the rest looked up from reference TRBV2 and TRBJ2-3, is EPEVTQTPSHQVTQMGQEVILRCVPISNHLYFYWYRQILGQKVEFLVSFYNNEISEKSEIFDDQFSVERPDGSNFTLKIRSTKLEDSAMYFCASSDFPGDTQYFGPGTRLTVL.

This clone has a handful of counts. Written as DNA, the CDR3 is TGTGCCAGCAATTCGGCAGATACGCAGTATTTT. Translation: CASNSADTQYF. This rearrangement joins TRBV5-6 to TRBJ2-3; no firm D call. Between the trimmed V and J ends, which lost 6 bases and 4 bases, there was a span of 6 bases. The germline gives CDR1 SGHDT, CDR2 YYEEEE. The CDR3 covers 11 residues.

This chain joins TRBV7-9 and TRBJ1-2; a weak D match, TRBD1 (6 bases). The CDR3 totals 13 residues. Germline CDR1 SEHNR, CDR2 FQNEAQ (reference sequence). V lost 3 bases and J 12 bases, leaving 17 bases between the germline ends. The CDR3 coding sequence is TGTGCCAGCAGCTTGGACAGAGGAGAGTTCAACACCTTC. It specifies CASSLDRGEFNTF.

The chain joins TRBV6-5 to TRBJ1-1; D remains unclear. Trimming left V 6 bases short and J 1 base short, with 9 bases between. Germline values: CDR1 MNHEY, CDR2 SVGAGI. The CDR3 has 13 amino acids. The CDR3: CASRVTENTEAFF. CDR3 sequence (DNA): TGTGCCAGCAGGGTCACAGAGAACACTGAAGCTTTCTTT.

The chain recombines TRBV6-5 with TRBJ2-1; 8 nucleotides line up with TRBD1. The CDR3 length is 13 residues. V shed 6 bases, J shed 5 bases, and the junction held 3 bases outside the gene matches. In germline, CDR1 is MNHEY, CDR2 SVGAGI. CDR3 residues: CASRGQANNEQFF. The CDR3 DNA follows: TGTGCCAGCAGGGGACAGGCGAACAATGAGCAGTTCTTC.

CDR3 sequence (DNA): TGTGCCTGGAGTGTACAGGGGGCGAACATTCAGTACTTC. It encodes CAWSVQGANIQYF. The V gene is TRBV30, the J gene TRBJ2-4; 9 bases align to TRBD1. The CDR3 covers 13 residues. With 0 bases clipped from V and 7 bases from J, the junction kept 1 base outside the gene matches. Germline CDR1 reads GTSNPN; CDR2 reads SVGIG (reference sequence).

This CDR3 is CASSKTTGPGNTIYF. For the CDR3, the DNA is TGTGCCAGCAGCAAGACAACAGGCCCCGGAAACACCATATATTTT. This chain joins TRBV5-4 and TRBJ1-3, with D maybe TRBD1 (5 bases). CDR3 length: 15 amino acids. Trimming removed 4 bases from V and 4 bases from J, with 15 bases in between. Germline CDR1 is SGHNT and CDR2 is YYREEE (reference sequence).

The CDR3 protein is CASSLLDTEAFF. Written as DNA, the CDR3 is TGTGCCAGCAGTTTATTAGACACTGAAGCTTTCTTT. This rearrangement joins TRBV28 to TRBJ1-1; D gene ambiguous. CDR3 length: 12 amino acids. CDR1 MDHEN and CDR2 SYDVKM come from the germline V gene. With 1 base removed from V and 3 bases from J, the gap between germline ends came to 3 bases.

This chain connects TRBV29-1 to TRBJ1-4; perhaps TRBD1 as D (6 bases). In germline, CDR1 is SQVTM, CDR2 ANQGSEA. The CDR3 loop spans 14 amino acids. V lost 6 bases and J lost 4, with 15 bases in between. The CDR3 loop is CSVARGANNEKLFF. CDR3 nucleotides: TGCAGCGTGGCCCGGGGGGCCAATAATGAAAAACTGTTTTTT.

The chain recombines TRBV19 with TRBJ1-1; D unresolved. The CDR3 is made up of 12 amino acids. Trimming took 3 bases from V and 11 from J, leaving 13 bases between them. CDR1 and CDR2 (germline): LNHDA, SQIVND (reference sequence). CDR3 sequence (DNA): TGTGCCAGTAGTATCGGCGCGAGGTATGCTTTCTTT. It translates to CASSIGARYAFF.

The chain couples TRBV28 to TRBJ2-6, with D unclear. The CDR3 extends over 15 amino acids. The ends were cut back, 2 bases at V and 4 bases at J, with 9 bases in the middle. The germline V gene has CDR1 MDHEN and CDR2 SYDVKM. Here the CDR3 reads CASSLISGGANVLTF. In DNA form, the CDR3 reads TGTGCCAGCAGTTTAATAAGTGGGGGGGCCAACGTCCTGACTTTC.

V usage is TRBV2 and J usage is TRBJ2-1; D gene uncertain. The V gene lost 3 bases and the J gene lost 4 bases, with 7 bases spanning the gap. CDR1 is SNHLY and CDR2 is FYNNEI in the germline V gene. CDR3 length: 13 residues. The CDR3 DNA is TGTGCCAGCAGTGATAACTCGTACAATGAGCAGTTCTTC. Protein: CASSDNSYNEQFF.

This chain joins TRBV2 and TRBJ2-5; possibly TRBD1 for D (6 bases). The CDR3 spans 13 residues. Germline CDR1 reads SNHLY; CDR2 reads FYNNEI. The V and J ends lost 7 bases and 5 bases respectively, with 14 bases between them. The CDR3 sequence is CASTGQLGETQYF. The CDR3 DNA sequence: TGTGCCAGCACCGGACAGCTAGGGGAGACCCAGTACTTC.